This section outlines one T cell receptor (beta chain) sequence together with its context. In its sample, this clonotype was seen many times. Its antigen target is currently unknown. No per-base quality is available; no much larger clone lies one base away. Stable Graves' hyperthyroidism was defined as the absence of progression to ophthalmopathy over 18 months of follow-up. Hyperthyroidism patients were newly diagnosed, with disease duration under 2 months, and aged 18 to 65 years. The study excluded patients with uncontrolled infections, other autoimmune diseases, pregnancy or lactation. Clinical symptoms, serum thyroxine and TRAb, thyroid ultrasound, and orbital computed tomography formed the basis for the diagnoses. PBMCs were separated from under 11 ml of fresh peripheral blood using Ficoll-Paque density gradient centrifugation. Trizol reagent was used to extract total RNA, and RNA quality was then checked on an Agilent 2100 Bioanalyzer.

From the cysteine through the phenylalanine, the CDR3 covers 11 amino acids. Only the CDR3 DNA is retained, 33 bases long and in frame from the first base. At the junction V is shortened by 10 bases and J by 8 bases, with 12 bases in between. The germline V gene specifies MNHNS as CDR1 and SASEGT as CDR2. The data were obtained in a study of T cells in Graves' hyperthyroidism and ophthalmopathy (dated by TCRdb to between 2018 and 2021). Background for the entire study: Peripheral blood samples were taken at initial diagnosis, before any treatment was given. To identify distinguishing TCR V-J signatures, a discovery cohort of 90 to 100 patients was used, comprising approximately 40 with Graves' ophthalmopathy and about 59 with stable Graves' hyperthyroidism. Whether ophthalmopathy could be predicted prospectively was tested in an independent validation cohort made up of about 18 hyperthyroidism patients plus 17 patients who later progressed to ophthalmopathy. For training and testing, the 100 patients in the discovery cohort were randomly divided in a 7:3 ratio. The study also compared thyroid tissue and blood T-cell repertoires from a handful of Graves' hyperthyroidism patients. After sampling, hyperthyroidism patients received methimazole starting at 30 mg daily, and ophthalmopathy patients received high-dose intravenous methylprednisolone. The paper describes TCR Vbeta CDR3 sequencing of more than 120 peripheral blood samples, made up of fewer than 50 ophthalmopathy patients, roughly 72 hyperthyroidism patients and roughly 17 progressor patients. Study-wide conclusions, independent of this receptor: No statistical method was used to set the sample size in advance, and investigators knew the group allocation. In cross-validation, a model built on a 13 V-J signature told ophthalmopathy apart from stable hyperthyroidism with approximately 90% sensitivity and around 84% specificity, and in testing the same model reached 80%/75%. Blood samples also contained most of the expanded thyroid clonotypes (frequency above 0.001), which suggests that blood repertoires may reflect thyroid immune responses. In validation, progression to ophthalmopathy was predicted by the model with around 71% sensitivity and under 85% specificity, a median of around 6.5 months before onset.

The TCR beta CDR3 regions were amplified from RNA transcripts. The TCR CDR3 was subjected to a first round of RT-PCR using the HTBI primer set and the Qiagen OneStep RT-PCR kit. Libraries were constructed in a second round of multiplex PCR, after which size selection and purification were performed. The libraries were sequenced on an Illumina HiSeq2000 using paired-end 100 bp reads. On the authors' methods: SOAPnuke was used to process the raw data, removing reads that contained adapters or uncalled bases, had a mean Phred below 15, or lacked an exact match to the constant primer or identifier. High-quality paired reads were merged using COPE v1.2.5, and each unique nucleotide sequence was defined as a clonotype. MiTCR v1.1 was used to align clonotypes to the IMGT TRBV, TRBD and TRBJ reference segments. The analysis was restricted to V-J combinations with a frequency above 0.0001, which together covered about 99% of the repertoires. A TCS score was defined as the ratio of F50 (clonal expansion) to E x V (chaos), with BLOSUM62-based TCRdist applied between CDR3 peptides within each V-J. Welch's t-statistics and random forest reduced around 520 V-J features to 10 to 15, which were used in a naive Bayes classifier (R e1071). The raw public data were reprocessed by TCRdb itself: fastp quality trimming at Q25, MiXCR clonotype calling, in-frame beta chains only. When rows share a CDR3 protein, they turn into one entry using the most common DNA and genes. In this record, the V and J calls reflect TCRdb's handling and not the investigators' own analysis. The sample yields roughly 110,000 distinct CDR3 sequences; roughly 15% were counted once. Together, the top ten hold 40% to 50% of the sample.

Specimen: blood. This receptor was taken from a woman in her forties or fifties with Graves' hyperthyroidism. In this chain, TRBV6-1 is recombined with TRBJ2-1, with the D segment identity uncertain. At the DNA level, the sequence is TGTGCCACCATAGTGGATCATGAGCAGTTCTTC. Its coded protein is CATIVDHEQFF.